This T cell receptor (beta chain) came from a study of blood T cells in healthy people across ages. General study points: Long-lived donors had more naive CD4+ cells and higher diversity than aged donors. Older individuals had lower TCR beta diversity per million T cells (the decline was roughly linear).

Many counts were recorded for this clonotype. No antigen is known for it. Germline V gene data show CDR1 as MGHDK and CDR2 as SYGVNS. V was trimmed by 3 bases and J by 8 bases, leaving 14 bases between them. The CDR3 extends over 14 amino acids. The authors ran a second PCR of roughly 7 to 11 cycles using a sample-barcoded 5' primer and a J-beta primer mix. TCRdb re-called the 5' RACE reads with MiXCR, one entry per CDR3 protein. Among about 840,000 distinct CDR3 sequences, under 35% were seen once, and the ten largest hold 10%. A further study also used this sample, focusing on T cells of mothers and their children.

The clonotype comes from a woman in her forties in good health. The sample consisted of blood. This chain connects TRBV25-1 to TRBJ2-1; D is possibly TRBD1 (5 bases). The CDR3 DNA is TGTGCCAGCAGTGAGCCCGACAGTCGTGATGAGCAGTTCTTC. Its translation: CASSEPDSRDEQFF.